Listed here is a single TCR beta chain. Its antigen is unknown. The CDR3 covers 12 residues. Germline CDR1 is KGHDR and CDR2 is SFDVKD. V was cut by 3 bases and J by 4 bases, with 6 bases left in between. These data belong to a study of T cell responses to AZD1222 COVID-19 vaccine. Study-level points and caveats: Just six AZD1222 recipients tested seropositive at baseline.

The protocol was immunoSEQ multiplex PCR, while the TCRdb copy is restricted to in-frame clones and leaves out a portion. The sample yields some 120,000 clones, 91% seen once. The genes are TRBV24-1 and TRBJ2-7, with D unclear. The TCR sequence derives from an adult in good health. The sample was peripheral blood, taken on day 0 of AZD1222 vaccination. CDR3 sequence reads: CATSDARYEQYF. The CDR3 DNA sequence: TGTGCCACCAGTGATGCGAGGTACGAGCAGTACTTC.